This is a list of T cell receptor beta chains from one sample in a study of blood T cell repertoires in COVID-19. Sequencing used immunoSEQ multiplex PCR; TCRdb keeps in-frame clones, though not all of them. The repertoire holds tens of thousands of clones, 85% seen once, with roughly 5% in the top ten. Sequences were obtained from peripheral blood. These receptors came from a man between 45 and 60 years old with active COVID-19. CDR3s include the opening cysteine and the closing phenylalanine or tryptophan. Some rows mark clone size as missing; the rest say once, few, many or name a class of expanded clone.

clone size,V gene,J gene,CDR3 protein
.,TRBV15,TRBJ2-7,CATSRETGSYEQYF
.,TRBV5-4,TRBJ2-4,CASTLGGGGPAKNIQYF
.,TRBV28,TRBJ2-4,CASSSPGWVAGGTGAKNIQYF
.,TRBV7-2,TRBJ2-3,CASSLYKSTDTQYF
.,TRBV10-3,TRBJ2-7,CAIRGLAGAPGEQYF
once,TRBV5-1,TRBJ1-1,CASSIDSDTEAFF
.,TRBV6-5,TRBJ1-1,CASSWDRGTEAFF
.,TRBV29-1,TRBJ1-3,CSVEQGRVGNTIYF
once,TRBV4-2,TRBJ2-1,CASRLGGGAYNEQFF
.,TRBV2,TRBJ1-2,CASREQQGAGYGYTF
.,TRBV5-1,TRBJ1-2,CASSLGDRPNYGYTF
.,TRBV29-1,TRBJ2-3,CSVLGTSGSPDTQYF
.,TRBV3-1/TRBV3-2,TRBJ2-1,CASSGGLLAGGGNEQFF
.,TRBV7-6,TRBJ2-5,CASSLDGGYQETQYF